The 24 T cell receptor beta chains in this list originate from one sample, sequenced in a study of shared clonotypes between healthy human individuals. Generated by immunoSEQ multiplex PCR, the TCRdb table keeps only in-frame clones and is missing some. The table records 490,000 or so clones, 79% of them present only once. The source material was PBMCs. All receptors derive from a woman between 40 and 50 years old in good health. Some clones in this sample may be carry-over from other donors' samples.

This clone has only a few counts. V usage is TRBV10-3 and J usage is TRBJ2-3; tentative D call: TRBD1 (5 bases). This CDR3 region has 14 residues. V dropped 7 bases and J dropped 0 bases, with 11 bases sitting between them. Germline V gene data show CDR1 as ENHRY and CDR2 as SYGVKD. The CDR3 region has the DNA TGTGCCATCACCGCAGGGCTGAGCACAGATACGCAGTATTTT. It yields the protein CAITAGLSTDTQYF.

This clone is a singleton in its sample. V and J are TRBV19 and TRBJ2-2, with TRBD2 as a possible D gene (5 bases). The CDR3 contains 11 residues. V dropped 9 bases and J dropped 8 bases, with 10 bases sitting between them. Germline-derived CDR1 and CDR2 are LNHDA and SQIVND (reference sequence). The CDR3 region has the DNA TGTGCCAGGTTGGCGGGTGGGGAGCTGTTTTTT. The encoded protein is CARLAGGELFF.

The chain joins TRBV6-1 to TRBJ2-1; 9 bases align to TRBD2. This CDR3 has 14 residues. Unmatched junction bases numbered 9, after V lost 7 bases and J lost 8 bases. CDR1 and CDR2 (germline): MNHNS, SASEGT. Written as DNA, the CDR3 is TGTGCCAGCACCATCCAGCGGGAGGTGTATGAGCAGTTCTTC. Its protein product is CASTIQREVYEQFF.

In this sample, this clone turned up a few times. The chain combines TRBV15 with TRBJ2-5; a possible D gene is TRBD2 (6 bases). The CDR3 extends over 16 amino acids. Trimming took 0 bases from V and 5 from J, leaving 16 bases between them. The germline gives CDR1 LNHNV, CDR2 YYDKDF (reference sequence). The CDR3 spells CATSRDRGSGSETQYF. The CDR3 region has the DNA TGTGCCACCAGCAGAGATCGGGGAAGCGGGTCGGAGACCCAGTACTTC.

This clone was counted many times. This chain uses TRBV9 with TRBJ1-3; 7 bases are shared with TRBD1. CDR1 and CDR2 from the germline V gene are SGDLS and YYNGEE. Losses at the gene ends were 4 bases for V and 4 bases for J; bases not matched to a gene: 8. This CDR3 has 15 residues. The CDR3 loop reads CASSPEGARGNTIYF. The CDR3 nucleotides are TGTGCCAGCAGCCCTGAGGGGGCGCGAGGAAACACCATATATTTT.

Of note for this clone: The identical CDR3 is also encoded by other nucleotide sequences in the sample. The chain's CDR3 is CAISESKGGSYEQYF. In DNA, the CDR3 is TGTGCCATCAGTGAGTCGAAAGGGGGCTCCTACGAGCAGTACTTC. The chain is built from TRBV10-3 and TRBJ2-7, with D possibly being TRBD1 (6 bases). V was pared by 0 bases and J by 0 bases, with 9 bases between. CDR1 ENHRY and CDR2 SYGVKD come from the germline V gene. The CDR3 contains 15 residues.

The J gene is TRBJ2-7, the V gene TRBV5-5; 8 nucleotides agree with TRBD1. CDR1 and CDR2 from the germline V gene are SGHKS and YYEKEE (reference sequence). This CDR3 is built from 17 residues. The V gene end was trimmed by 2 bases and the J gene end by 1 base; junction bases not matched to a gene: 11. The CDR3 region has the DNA TGTGCCAGCAGCTTAGGACAGGGCCGTCCGCCTTCCTACGAGCAGTACTTC. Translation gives CASSLGQGRPPSYEQYF.

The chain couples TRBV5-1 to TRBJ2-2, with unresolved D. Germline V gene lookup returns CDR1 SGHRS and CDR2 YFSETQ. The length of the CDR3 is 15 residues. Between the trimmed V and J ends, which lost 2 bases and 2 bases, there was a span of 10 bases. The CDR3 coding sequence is TGCGCCAGCAGCTTAGGCACCCCTAACACCGGGGAGCTGTTTTTT. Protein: CASSLGTPNTGELFF.

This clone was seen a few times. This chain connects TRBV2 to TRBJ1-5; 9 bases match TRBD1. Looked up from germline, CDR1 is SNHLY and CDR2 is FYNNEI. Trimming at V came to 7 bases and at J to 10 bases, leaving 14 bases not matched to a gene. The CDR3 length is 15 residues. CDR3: CASTWTGEPISPQHF. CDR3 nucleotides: TGTGCCAGCACTTGGACAGGGGAACCGATCAGCCCCCAGCATTTT. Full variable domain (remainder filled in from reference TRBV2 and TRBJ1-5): EPEVTQTPSHQVTQMGQEVILRCVPISNHLYFYWYRQILGQKVEFLVSFYNNEISEKSEIFDDQFSVERPDGSNFTLKIRSTKLEDSAMYFCASTWTGEPISPQHFGDGTRLSIL.

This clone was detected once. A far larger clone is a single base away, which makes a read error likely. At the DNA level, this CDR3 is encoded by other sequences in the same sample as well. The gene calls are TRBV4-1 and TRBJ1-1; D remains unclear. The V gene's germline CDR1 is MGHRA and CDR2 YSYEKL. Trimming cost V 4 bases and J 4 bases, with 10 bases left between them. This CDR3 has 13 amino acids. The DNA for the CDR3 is TGCGCCAGCAGCCGAGGGCAGAGCACTGAAGCTTTCTTT. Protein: CASSRGQSTEAFF.

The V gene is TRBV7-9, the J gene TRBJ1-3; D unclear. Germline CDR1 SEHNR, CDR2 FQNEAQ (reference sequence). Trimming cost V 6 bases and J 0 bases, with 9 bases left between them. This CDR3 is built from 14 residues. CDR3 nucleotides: TGTGCCAGCAGGAGGAGCGACTCTGGAAACACCATATATTTT. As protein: CASRRSDSGNTIYF.

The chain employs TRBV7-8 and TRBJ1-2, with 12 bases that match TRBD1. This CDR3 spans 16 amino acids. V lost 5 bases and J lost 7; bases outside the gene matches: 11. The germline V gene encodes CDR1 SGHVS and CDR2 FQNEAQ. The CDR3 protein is CASSRDRDRGLGGYTF. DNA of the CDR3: TGTGCCAGCAGCCGAGACCGGGACAGGGGGCTCGGTGGCTACACCTTC.

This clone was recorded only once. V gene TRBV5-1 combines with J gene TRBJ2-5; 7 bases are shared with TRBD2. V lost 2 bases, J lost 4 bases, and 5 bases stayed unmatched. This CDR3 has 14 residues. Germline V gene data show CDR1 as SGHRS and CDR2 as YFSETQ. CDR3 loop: CASSLAGPAETQYF. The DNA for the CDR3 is TGCGCCAGCAGCTTAGCGGGGCCCGCAGAGACCCAGTACTTC.

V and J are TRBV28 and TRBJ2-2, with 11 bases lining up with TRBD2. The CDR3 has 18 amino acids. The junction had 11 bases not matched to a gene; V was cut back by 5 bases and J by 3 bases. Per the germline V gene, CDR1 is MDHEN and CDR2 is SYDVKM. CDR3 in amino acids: CASSASPGTSGYTGELFF. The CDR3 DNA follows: TGTGCCAGCAGTGCTAGTCCCGGGACTAGCGGTTACACCGGGGAGCTGTTTTTT. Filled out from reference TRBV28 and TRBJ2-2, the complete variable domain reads DVKVTQSSRYLVKRTGEKVFLECVQDMDHENMFWYRQDPGLGLRLIYFSYDVKMKEKGDIPEGYSVSREKKERFSLILESASTNQTSMYLCASSASPGTSGYTGELFFGEGSRLTVL.

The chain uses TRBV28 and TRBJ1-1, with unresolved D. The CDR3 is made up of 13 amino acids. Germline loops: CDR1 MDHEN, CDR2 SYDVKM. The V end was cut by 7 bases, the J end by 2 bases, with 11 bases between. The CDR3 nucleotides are TGTGCCAGCAAATGGGGATTTAACACTGAAGCTTTCTTT. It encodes CASKWGFNTEAFF.

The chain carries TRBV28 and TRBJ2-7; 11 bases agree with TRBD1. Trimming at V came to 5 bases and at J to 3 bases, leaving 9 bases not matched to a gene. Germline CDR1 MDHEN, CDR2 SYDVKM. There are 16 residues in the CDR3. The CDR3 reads CASSTAWTGGHYEQYF. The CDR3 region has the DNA TGTGCCAGCAGTACCGCCTGGACAGGGGGCCACTACGAGCAGTACTTC.

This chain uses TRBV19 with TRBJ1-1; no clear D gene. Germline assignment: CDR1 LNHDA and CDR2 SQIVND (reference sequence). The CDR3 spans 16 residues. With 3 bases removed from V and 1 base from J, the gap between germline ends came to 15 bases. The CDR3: CASSIPGRVGNTEAFF. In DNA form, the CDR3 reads TGTGCCAGTAGTATCCCCGGGAGGGTCGGGAACACTGAAGCTTTCTTT.

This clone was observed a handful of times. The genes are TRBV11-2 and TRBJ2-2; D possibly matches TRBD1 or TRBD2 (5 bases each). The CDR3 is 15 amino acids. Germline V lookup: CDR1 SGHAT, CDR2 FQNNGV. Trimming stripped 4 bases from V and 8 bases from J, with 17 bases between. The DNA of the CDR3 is TGTGCCAGCAGCTCCGGGACCCCAGGGTGGGGGGAGCTGTTTTTT. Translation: CASSSGTPGWGELFF.

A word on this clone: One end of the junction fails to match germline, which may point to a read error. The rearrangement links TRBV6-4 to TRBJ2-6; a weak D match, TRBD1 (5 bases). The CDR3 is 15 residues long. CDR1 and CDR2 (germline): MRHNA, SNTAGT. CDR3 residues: CASSGTRSGANVLTF. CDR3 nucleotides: TGTGCCAGCAGTGGCACGCGATCTGGGGCCAACGTCCTAACTTTC.

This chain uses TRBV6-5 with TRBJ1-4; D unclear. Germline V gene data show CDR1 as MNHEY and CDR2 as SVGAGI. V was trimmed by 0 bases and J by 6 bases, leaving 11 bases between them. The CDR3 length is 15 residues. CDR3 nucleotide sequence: TGTGCCAGCAGTTACTCGACGATGTTAGATGAAAAACTGTTTTTT. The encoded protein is CASSYSTMLDEKLFF.

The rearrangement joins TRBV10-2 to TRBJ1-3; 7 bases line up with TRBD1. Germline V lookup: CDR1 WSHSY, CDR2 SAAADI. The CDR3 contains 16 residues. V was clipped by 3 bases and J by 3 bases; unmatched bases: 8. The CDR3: CASSDRIGGLGNTIYF. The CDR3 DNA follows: TGCGCCAGCAGTGATCGCATAGGGGGCCTTGGAAACACCATATATTTT.

CDR3 region: CASSQTPTANTGELFF. DNA for the CDR3: TGTGCCAGCTCACAAACTCCGACAGCGAACACCGGGGAGCTGTTTTTT. The gene calls are TRBV18 and TRBJ2-2; D is possibly TRBD1 (5 bases). V lost 4 bases, J lost 0 bases, and 12 bases lay in between. CDR1 is KGHSH, CDR2 LQKENI, per germline. This CDR3 comprises 16 residues. Using reference TRBV18 and TRBJ2-2 for the parts outside the CDR3, the full variable domain is NAGVMQNPRHLVRRRGQEARLRCSPMKGHSHVYWYRQLPEEGLKFMVYLQKENIIDESGMPKERFSAEFPKEGPSILRIQQVVRGDSAAYFCASSQTPTANTGELFFGEGSRLTVL.

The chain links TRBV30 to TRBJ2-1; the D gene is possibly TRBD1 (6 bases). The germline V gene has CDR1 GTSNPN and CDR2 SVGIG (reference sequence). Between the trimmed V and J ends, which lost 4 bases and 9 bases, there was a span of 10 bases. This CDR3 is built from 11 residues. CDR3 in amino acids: CAWMWGLEQFF. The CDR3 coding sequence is TGTGCCTGGATGTGGGGGCTTGAGCAGTTCTTC.

CDR3 sequence (DNA): TGTGCCAGCAGCAGCCCACTAGCGGGGGACTACGAGCAGTACTTC. The encoded protein is CASSSPLAGDYEQYF. The chain uses TRBV7-8 and TRBJ2-7; 11 bases are shared with TRBD2. The V and J ends lost 5 bases and 3 bases, in that order; junction bases with no gene match: 6. Germline V gene data show CDR1 as SGHVS and CDR2 as FQNEAQ. The CDR3 has 15 residues. The full variable domain, completed using reference TRBV7-8 and TRBJ2-7, is GAGVSQSPRYKVAKRGQDVALRCDPISGHVSLFWYQQALGQGPEFLTYFQNEAQLDKSGLPSDRFFAERPEGSVSTLKIQRTQQEDSAVYLCASSSPLAGDYEQYFGPGTRLTVT.